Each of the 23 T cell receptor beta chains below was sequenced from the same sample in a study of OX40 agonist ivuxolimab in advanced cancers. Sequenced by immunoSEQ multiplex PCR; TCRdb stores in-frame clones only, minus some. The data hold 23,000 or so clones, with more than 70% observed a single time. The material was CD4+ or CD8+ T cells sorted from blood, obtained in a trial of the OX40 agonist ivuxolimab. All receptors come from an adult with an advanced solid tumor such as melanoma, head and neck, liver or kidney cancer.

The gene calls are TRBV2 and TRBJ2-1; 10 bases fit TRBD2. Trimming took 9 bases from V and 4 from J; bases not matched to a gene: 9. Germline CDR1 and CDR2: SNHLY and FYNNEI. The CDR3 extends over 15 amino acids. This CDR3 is CARAGIAGGYNEQFF. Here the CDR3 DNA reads TGTGCCAGGGCCGGAATAGCGGGGGGTTACAATGAGCAGTTCTTC. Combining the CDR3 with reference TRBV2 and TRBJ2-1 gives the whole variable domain EPEVTQTPSHQVTQMGQEVILRCVPISNHLYFYWYRQILGQKVEFLVSFYNNEISEKSEIFDDQFSVERPDGSNFTLKIRSTKLEDSAMYFCARAGIAGGYNEQFFGPGTRLTVL.

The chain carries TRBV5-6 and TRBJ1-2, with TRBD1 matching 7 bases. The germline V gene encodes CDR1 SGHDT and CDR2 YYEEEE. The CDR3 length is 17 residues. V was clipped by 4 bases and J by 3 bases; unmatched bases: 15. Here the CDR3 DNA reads TGTGCCAGCAGCCTGGGACAGATTGCACTTACTCACTATGGCTACACCTTC. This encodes CASSLGQIALTHYGYTF. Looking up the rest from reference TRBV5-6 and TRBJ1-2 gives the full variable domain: DAGVTQSPTHLIKTRGQQVTLRCSPKSGHDTVSWYQQALGQGPQFIFQYYEEEERQRGNFPDRFSGHQFPNYSSELNVNALLLGDSALYLCASSLGQIALTHYGYTFGSGTRLTVV.

The CDR3 bases are TGTGCCAGCAGTTACAACCCCCTAGCGGGAGAGGCGTTCTTC. This sequence encodes CASSYNPLAGEAFF. The V call is TRBV6-6, the J call TRBJ2-1; TRBD2 matches at 10 bases. V gave up 2 bases and J gave up 15 bases; unmatched junction bases: 10. CDR1 and CDR2 from the germline V gene are MNHNY and SVGAGI (reference sequence). This CDR3 has 14 amino acids.

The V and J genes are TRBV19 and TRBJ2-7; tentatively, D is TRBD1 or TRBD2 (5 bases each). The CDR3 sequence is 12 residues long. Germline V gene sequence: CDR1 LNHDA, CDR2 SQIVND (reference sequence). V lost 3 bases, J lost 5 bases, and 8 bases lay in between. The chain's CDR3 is CASSMLGDEQYF. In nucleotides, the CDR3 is TGTGCCAGTAGTATGCTGGGGGACGAGCAGTACTTC.

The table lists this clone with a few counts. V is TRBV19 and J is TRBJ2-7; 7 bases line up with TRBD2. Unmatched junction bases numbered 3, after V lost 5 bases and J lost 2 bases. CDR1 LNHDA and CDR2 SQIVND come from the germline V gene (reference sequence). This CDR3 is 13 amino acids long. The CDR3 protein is CASSLTSAYEQYF. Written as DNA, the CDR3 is TGTGCCAGTAGTCTTACTAGCGCCTACGAGCAGTACTTC.

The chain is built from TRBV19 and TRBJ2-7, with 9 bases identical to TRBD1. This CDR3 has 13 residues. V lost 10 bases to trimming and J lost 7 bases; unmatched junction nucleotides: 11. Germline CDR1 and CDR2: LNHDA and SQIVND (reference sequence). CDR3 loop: CATSSTGGKEQYF. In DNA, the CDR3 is TGTGCCACTTCATCGACAGGGGGAAAGGAGCAGTACTTC.

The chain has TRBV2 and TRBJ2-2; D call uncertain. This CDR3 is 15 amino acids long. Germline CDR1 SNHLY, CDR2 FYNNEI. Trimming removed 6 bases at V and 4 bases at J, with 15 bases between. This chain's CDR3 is CASRPWYDVTGELFF. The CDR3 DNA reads TGTGCCAGCAGGCCCTGGTACGACGTCACCGGGGAGCTGTTTTTT.

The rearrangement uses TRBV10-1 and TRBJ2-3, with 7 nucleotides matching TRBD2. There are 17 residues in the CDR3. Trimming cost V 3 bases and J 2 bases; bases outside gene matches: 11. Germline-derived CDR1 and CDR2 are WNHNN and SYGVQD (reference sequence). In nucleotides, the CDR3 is TGCGCCAGCAGTGACGCGACTAGCCCCCAAGACACAGATACGCAGTATTTT. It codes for CASSDATSPQDTDTQYF.

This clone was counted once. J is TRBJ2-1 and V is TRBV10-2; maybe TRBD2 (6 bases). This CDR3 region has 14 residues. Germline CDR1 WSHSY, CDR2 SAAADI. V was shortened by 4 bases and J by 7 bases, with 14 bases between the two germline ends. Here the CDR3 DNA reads TGCGCCAGCAGTGCTAATAGCGGTGGGAATGAGCAGTTCTTC. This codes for CASSANSGGNEQFF.

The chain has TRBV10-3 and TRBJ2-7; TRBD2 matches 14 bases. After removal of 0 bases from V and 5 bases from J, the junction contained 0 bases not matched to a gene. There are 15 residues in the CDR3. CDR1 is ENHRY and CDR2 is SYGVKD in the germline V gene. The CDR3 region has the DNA TGTGCCATCAGTGAGTCGGGACTAGCGGGAGACGAGCAGTACTTC. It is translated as CAISESGLAGDEQYF.

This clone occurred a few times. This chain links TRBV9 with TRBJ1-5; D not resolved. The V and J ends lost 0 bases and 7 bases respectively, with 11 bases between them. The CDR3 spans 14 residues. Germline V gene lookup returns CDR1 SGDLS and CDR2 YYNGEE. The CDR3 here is CASSVDAGYQPQHF. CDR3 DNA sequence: TGTGCCAGCAGCGTAGATGCGGGGTACCAGCCCCAGCATTTT.

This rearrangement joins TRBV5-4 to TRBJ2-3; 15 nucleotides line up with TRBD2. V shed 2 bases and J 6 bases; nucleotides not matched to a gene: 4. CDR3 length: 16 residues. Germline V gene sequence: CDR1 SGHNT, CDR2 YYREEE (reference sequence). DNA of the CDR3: TGTGCCAGCAGCTTAGGGACTAGCGGGAGGTCGGATACGCAGTATTTT. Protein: CASSLGTSGRSDTQYF.

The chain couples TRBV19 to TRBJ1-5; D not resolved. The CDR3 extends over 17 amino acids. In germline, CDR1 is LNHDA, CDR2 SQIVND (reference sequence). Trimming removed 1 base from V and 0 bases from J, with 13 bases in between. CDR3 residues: CASSIGSGGLSNQPQHF. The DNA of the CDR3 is TGTGCCAGTAGTATAGGGTCCGGAGGCCTTAGCAATCAGCCCCAGCATTTT.

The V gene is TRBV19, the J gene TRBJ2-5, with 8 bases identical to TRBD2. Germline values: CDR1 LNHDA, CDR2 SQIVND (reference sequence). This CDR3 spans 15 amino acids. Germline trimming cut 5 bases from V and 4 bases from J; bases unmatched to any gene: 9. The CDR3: CASSPRTSLGETQYF. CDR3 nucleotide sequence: TGTGCCAGTAGTCCCCGGACTAGCTTGGGAGAGACCCAGTACTTC.

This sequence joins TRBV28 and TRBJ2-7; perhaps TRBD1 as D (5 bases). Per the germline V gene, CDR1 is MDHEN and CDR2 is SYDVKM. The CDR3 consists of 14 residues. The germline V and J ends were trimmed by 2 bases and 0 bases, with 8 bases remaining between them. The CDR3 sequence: CASSLPRDSYEQYF. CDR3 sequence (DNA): TGTGCCAGCAGTTTACCCAGGGACTCCTACGAGCAGTACTTC.

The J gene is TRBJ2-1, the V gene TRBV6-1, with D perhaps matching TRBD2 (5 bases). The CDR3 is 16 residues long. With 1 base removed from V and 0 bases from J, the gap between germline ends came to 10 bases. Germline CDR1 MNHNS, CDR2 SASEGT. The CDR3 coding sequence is TGTGCCAGCAGTGAAGAGGTAGGGAGCTCCTACAATGAGCAGTTCTTC. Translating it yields CASSEEVGSSYNEQFF.

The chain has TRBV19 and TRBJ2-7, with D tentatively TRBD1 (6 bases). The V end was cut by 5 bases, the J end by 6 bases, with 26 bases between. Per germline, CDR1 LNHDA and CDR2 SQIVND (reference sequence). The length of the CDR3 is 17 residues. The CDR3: CASSGLDSQPSPSEQYF. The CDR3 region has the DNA TGTGCCAGTAGTGGTTTGGACAGCCAACCCTCTCCCTCCGAGCAGTACTTC.

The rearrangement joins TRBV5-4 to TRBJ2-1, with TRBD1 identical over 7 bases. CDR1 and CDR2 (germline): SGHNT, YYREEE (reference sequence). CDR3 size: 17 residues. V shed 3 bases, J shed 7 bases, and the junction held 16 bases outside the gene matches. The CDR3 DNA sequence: TGTGCCAGCAGCTCCCTCCCCGGGACAGTCTTCTCGAATGAGCAGTTCTTC. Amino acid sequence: CASSSLPGTVFSNEQFF.

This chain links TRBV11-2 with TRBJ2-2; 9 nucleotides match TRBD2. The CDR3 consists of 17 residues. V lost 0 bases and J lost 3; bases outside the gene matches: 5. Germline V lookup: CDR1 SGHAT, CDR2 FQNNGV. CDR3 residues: CASSLDRQREDTGELFF. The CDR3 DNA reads TGTGCCAGCAGCTTAGATCGCCAGCGGGAGGACACCGGGGAGCTGTTTTTT. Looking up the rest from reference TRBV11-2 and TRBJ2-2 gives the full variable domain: EAGVAQSPRYKIIEKRQSVAFWCNPISGHATLYWYQQILGQGPKLLIQFQNNGVVDDSQLPKDRFSAERLKGVDSTLKIQPAKLEDSAVYLCASSLDRQREDTGELFFGEGSRLTVL.

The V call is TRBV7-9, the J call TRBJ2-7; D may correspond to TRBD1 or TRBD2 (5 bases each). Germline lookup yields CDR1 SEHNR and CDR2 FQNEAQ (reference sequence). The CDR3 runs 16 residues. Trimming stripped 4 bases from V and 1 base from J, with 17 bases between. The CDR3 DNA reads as TGTGCCAGCAGCTCCACCCGGGACGGATTATCCTACGAGCAGTACTTC. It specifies CASSSTRDGLSYEQYF.

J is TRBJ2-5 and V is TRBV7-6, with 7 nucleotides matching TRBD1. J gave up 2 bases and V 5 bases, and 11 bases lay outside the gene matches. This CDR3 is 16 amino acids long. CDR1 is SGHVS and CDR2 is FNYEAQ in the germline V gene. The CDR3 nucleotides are TGTGCCAGCAGCCCCACCGAGAGACAGGGTCAAGAGACCCAGTACTTC. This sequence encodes CASSPTERQGQETQYF.

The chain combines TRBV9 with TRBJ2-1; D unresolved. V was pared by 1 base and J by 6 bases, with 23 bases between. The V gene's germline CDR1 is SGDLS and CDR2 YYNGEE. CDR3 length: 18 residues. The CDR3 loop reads CASSVHLFGVGQPNEQFF. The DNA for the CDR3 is TGTGCCAGCAGCGTACATTTATTTGGGGTTGGGCAGCCCAATGAGCAGTTCTTC.

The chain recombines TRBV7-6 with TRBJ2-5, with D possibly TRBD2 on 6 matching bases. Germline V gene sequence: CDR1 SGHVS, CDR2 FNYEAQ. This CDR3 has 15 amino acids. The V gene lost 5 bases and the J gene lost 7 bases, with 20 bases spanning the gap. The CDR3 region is CASSPGVLRVGTQYF. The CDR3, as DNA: TGTGCCAGCAGCCCGGGAGTTCTAAGGGTGGGGACCCAGTACTTC.